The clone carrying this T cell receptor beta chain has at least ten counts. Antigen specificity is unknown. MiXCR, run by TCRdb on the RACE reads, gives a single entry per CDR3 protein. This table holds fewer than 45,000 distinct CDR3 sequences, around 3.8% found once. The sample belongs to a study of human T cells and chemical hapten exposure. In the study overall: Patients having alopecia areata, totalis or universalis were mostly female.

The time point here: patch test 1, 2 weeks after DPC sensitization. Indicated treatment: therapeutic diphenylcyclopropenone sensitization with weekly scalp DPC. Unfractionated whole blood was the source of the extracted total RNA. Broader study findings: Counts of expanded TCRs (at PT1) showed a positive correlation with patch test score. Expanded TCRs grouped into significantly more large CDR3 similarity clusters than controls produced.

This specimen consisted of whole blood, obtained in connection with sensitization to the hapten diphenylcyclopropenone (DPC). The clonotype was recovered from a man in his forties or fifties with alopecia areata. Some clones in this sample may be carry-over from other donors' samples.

The CDR3 reads CASSQGGSYEQYF. CDR3 DNA sequence: TGTGCCAGCAGCCAGGGGGGGTCCTACGAGCAGTACTTC. This chain connects TRBV27 to TRBJ2-7; the D call may be TRBD1 or TRBD2 (7 bases each). This CDR3 spans 13 amino acids. The germline V gene has CDR1 MNHEY and CDR2 SMNVEV (reference sequence). Trimming shortened V by 6 bases and J by 1 base, and 10 bases separated the two germline ends.